This TCR beta chain was documented in a study of cytomegalovirus exposure and HLA in healthy donors. The germline gives CDR1 MGHRA, CDR2 YSYEKL. The V gene lost 2 bases and the J gene lost 0 bases, with 11 bases spanning the gap. The length of the CDR3 is 15 residues. A single count supports this clone. What it recognizes is unknown. Whole-study findings and limits: The study flagged about 150 TCR beta chains as cytomegalovirus-associated. What TCR beta sequences reportedly achieved was accurate prediction of HLA-A and HLA-B alleles in most subjects.

The PCR used 60 Vbeta and 13 Jbeta primers. Sequencing was performed with immunoSEQ multiplex PCR; in TCRdb, only in-frame clones are kept and a portion is missing. In the table there are just over 200,000 clones, roughly four fifths of which are singletons. This chain uses TRBV4-1 with TRBJ2-7; TRBD2 is a possible D gene (6 bases). The specimen was PBMCs. This receptor was taken from a woman in her 40s in good health and CMV-seronegative. CDR3 sequence: CASSQPGDSSYEQYF. As DNA, the CDR3 is TGCGCCAGCAGCCAACCGGGGGACTCCTCCTACGAGCAGTACTTC.